This entry features one TCR beta chain sequence. The data originate from a study of blood T cell repertoires in COVID-19. In the study overall: Samples came from the United States, Italy and Spain, spanning acute and convalescent COVID-19. Sources were T cells, B-cell-depleted T cells, or PBMCs; the material itself was cDNA or gDNA.

Authors' methods: Reference gene primer amplification in the assay estimated nucleated cell counts. Some clones are missing from TCRdb's copy, which holds only in-frame ones; the method was immunoSEQ multiplex PCR. Clone size and V and J calls were adopted from that table, with D and trimming inferred from the DNA. The sample records 150,000 to 200,000 clones, around 86% being singletons. Seattle patients were enrolled while actively infected and followed longitudinally. The ends were cut back, 0 bases at V and 2 bases at J, with 9 bases in the middle. The CDR3 has 16 amino acids. The germline V gene has CDR1 SGHRS and CDR2 YFSETQ.

This sequence was found in an elderly woman with COVID-19, enrolled during active disease. The material sequenced was peripheral blood. The V call is TRBV5-1, the J call TRBJ2-6, with D maybe TRBD2 (6 bases). CDR3 nucleotide sequence: TGCGCCAGCAGCTTGGCCTGGGAGGCTGGGGCCAACGTCCTGACTTTC. Translation gives CASSLAWEAGANVLTF.